Reported below is one T cell receptor beta chain. Its antigen remains unknown. RNA amounts of roughly 0.45 to 1 ug underwent reverse transcription with random hexamers. TCRdb fed the immunoSEQ multiplex PCR reads into MiXCR, producing one record per CDR3 protein. The table shows about 190,000 distinct CDR3 sequences, with approximately 95% occurring only once. This specimen belongs to a study of CD8 T cells in Susac syndrome. Regarding the study as a whole: The number of Susac-specific public clones found was 15 to 20 in total CD8+ repertoires and five in CD8+ TEMRA repertoires. In its TCR sequencing and HLA analysis, the study acknowledged that the number of individuals was relatively small. The greatest CD8+ clonal expansion in Susac occurred in TEMRA cells and in active patients.

The V gene end was trimmed by 5 bases and the J gene end by 2 bases; junction bases not matched to a gene: 2. Germline V gene lookup returns CDR1 LNHNV and CDR2 YYDKDF (reference sequence). This CDR3 is built from 14 residues. Sequencing was performed on CD8+ T cells from PBMCs. The receptor's source is a human donor with Susac syndrome. V usage is TRBV15 and J usage is TRBJ2-5; 10 bases align to TRBD1. CDR3 coding DNA: TGTGCCACCAGCGGGGACAGGGGACAAGAGACCCAGTACTTC. Its translation is CATSGDRGQETQYF.